This T cell receptor (beta chain) was identified during a study of control samples from healthy donors and cancer patients. The CDR3 consists of 13 residues. V gave up 8 bases and J gave up 4 bases, with 12 bases separating them. The germline gives CDR1 MNHEY, CDR2 SVGAGI. Repertoires were generated with immunoSEQ multiplex PCR, while TCRdb's copy carries only in-frame clones and drops some. The table includes about 95,000 clones, approximately 80% detected once. The source material was blood. The source of this sequence is a man between 25 and 39 years old in good health. This sequence joins TRBV6-5 and TRBJ1-5; D remains unclear. This CDR3 reads CASGVDRNQPQHF. The CDR3 bases are TGTGCCAGCGGAGTTGACCGAAATCAGCCCCAGCATTTT.